This T cell receptor (beta chain) comes out of a study of cytomegalovirus exposure and HLA in healthy donors. Study observations and caveats: It was shown in a later analysis that HLA-associated TCR beta chains were more clonally expanded than other, equally common chains. Cytomegalovirus-associated status was assigned to about 180 TCR beta chains. Follow-up analysis found HLA locus-dependent TCR association rates, highest for DRB1 and lowest for HLA-C. In a later analysis, donors in an Asian-associated ancestry cluster reportedly had fewer N-insertions in productive TCRs than the cohort mean.

Germline V lookup: CDR1 MNHNS, CDR2 SASEGT. Unmatched junction bases numbered 13, after V lost 8 bases and J lost 5 bases. The CDR3 totals 15 residues. PCR primers comprised 60 Vbeta and 13 Jbeta primers. Profiled with immunoSEQ multiplex PCR; TCRdb holds only in-frame clones, not every one. The table includes 95,000 to 130,000 clones, around a tenth detected once. Concerning this clone itself: Its antigen is still unknown.

The V call is TRBV6-1, the J call TRBJ2-7, with TRBD2 matching over 9 bases. Input material: PBMCs. This sequence originates from a man younger than 45 in good health and CMV-seronegative. The CDR3 protein is CASSAGGGGRNEQYF. As DNA, the CDR3 is TGTGCCAGCTCCGCGGGGGGGGGTGGGAGAAACGAGCAGTACTTC.